The present TCR beta chain was sequenced within a study of cytotoxic CD8 clonotypes in ibrutinib-treated CLL. Study-level background: Response material was collected after a median about 12 months of treatment, range 6 to 36. Mean productive templates were 255,043; mean productive rearrangements were roughly 100,000.

The protocol was immunoSEQ multiplex PCR, while the TCRdb copy is restricted to in-frame clones and leaves out a portion. This table holds 200,000 or so clones, more than 75% found once. V was pared by 4 bases and J by 1 base, with 6 bases of the junction left unmatched. In germline, CDR1 is MDHEN, CDR2 SYDVKM. The CDR3 is 15 amino acids. Study conclusions and caveats: In comparison with age-matched healthy donors, baseline clonality was higher and tracked circulating CD8+ T-cell counts. Clonality increased at ibrutinib response and stayed stable in sustained remission. At progression, however, it fell back toward baseline.

This clone has ten or more counts. Its antigen is not identified. This TCR came from a human donor with chronic lymphocytic leukemia. The chain uses TRBV28 and TRBJ1-1, with TRBD1 matching 7 bases. The material sequenced was PBMCs, taken after 12 months of ibrutinib treatment. The CDR3 loop reads CASSSSGTANTEAFF. The CDR3 DNA sequence: TGTGCCAGCAGTTCCTCCGGGACAGCGAACACTGAAGCTTTCTTT.